The 20 T cell receptor beta chains in this list originate from one sample, sequenced in a study of blood T cell repertoires in COVID-19. TCRdb's table, derived via immunoSEQ multiplex PCR, lists solely in-frame clones and lacks some. Of fewer than 55,000 clones listed, 84% are singletons. Sample: peripheral blood. Source of these receptors: a man over 45 with acute or convalescent COVID-19.

The rearrangement uses TRBV19 and TRBJ1-6; D is unclear. V was shortened by 2 bases and J by 7 bases, with 6 bases between the two germline ends. This CDR3 comprises 13 residues. Germline V gives CDR1 LNHDA, CDR2 SQIVND (reference sequence). CDR3 loop: CASSIQWNSPLHF. CDR3 in DNA: TGTGCCAGTAGTATACAGTGGAATTCACCCCTCCACTTT.

This clone was recorded only once. The rearrangement uses TRBV18 and TRBJ1-1; D might be TRBD1 (6 bases). Trimming stripped 3 bases from V and 1 base from J, with 9 bases between. CDR3 length: 14 amino acids. Germline V gives CDR1 KGHSH, CDR2 LQKENI. The CDR3 sequence: CASSPQGPNTEAFF. CDR3 coding DNA: TGTGCCAGCTCACCCCAGGGGCCGAACACTGAAGCTTTCTTT.

This clone was recorded once. The V call is TRBV5-1, the J call TRBJ1-1; 8 nucleotides line up with TRBD1. Trimming removed 1 base from V and 4 bases from J; junction bases left unmatched: 6. Germline V gene lookup returns CDR1 SGHRS and CDR2 YFSETQ. This CDR3 has 15 amino acids. CDR3 amino acids: CASSLTGQVTTEAFF. The DNA for the CDR3 is TGCGCCAGCAGCTTGACGGGACAGGTGACCACTGAAGCTTTCTTT.

This chain joins TRBV7-8 and TRBJ1-2, with TRBD1 matching over 10 bases. The length of the CDR3 is 15 residues. V lost 5 bases to trimming and J lost 0 bases; unmatched junction nucleotides: 3. CDR1 SGHVS and CDR2 FQNEAQ come from the germline V gene. The CDR3 region is CASSAGTGANYGYTF. CDR3 sequence (DNA): TGTGCCAGCAGCGCGGGGACAGGGGCTAACTATGGCTACACCTTC.

The chain employs TRBV5-4 and TRBJ2-6; D may be TRBD1 (5 bases). CDR1 is SGHNT, CDR2 YYREEE, per germline (reference sequence). This CDR3 comprises 15 residues. The V end was cut by 3 bases, the J end by 1 base, with 8 bases between. The CDR3 DNA reads as TGTGCCAGCAGCTCTCAGGGTTCTGGGGCCAACGTCCTGACTTTC. Its protein is CASSSQGSGANVLTF.

The V call is TRBV6-5, the J call TRBJ1-6; TRBD1 might be the D (6 bases). Germline assignment: CDR1 MNHEY and CDR2 SVGAGI. This CDR3 comprises 15 residues. The V gene lost 5 bases and the J gene lost 5 bases, with 13 bases spanning the gap. Here the CDR3 DNA reads TGTGCCAGCAGTCGAACAGGGCGGGATAATTCACCCCTCCACTTT. Amino acid sequence: CASSRTGRDNSPLHF.

The V gene is TRBV6-5, the J gene TRBJ2-5, with D unclear. Germline CDR1 reads MNHEY; CDR2 reads SVGAGI. The CDR3 is 14 residues long. Trimming took 2 bases from V and 0 from J, leaving 7 bases between them. CDR3: CASSYEADQETQYF. The CDR3 DNA sequence: TGTGCCAGCAGTTACGAGGCAGACCAAGAGACCCAGTACTTC.

This chain links TRBV28 with TRBJ2-1, with D perhaps TRBD2 (6 bases). The CDR3 loop spans 14 amino acids. The ends were cut back, 3 bases at V and 8 bases at J, with 14 bases in the middle. Germline lookup yields CDR1 MDHEN and CDR2 SYDVKM. In DNA form, the CDR3 reads TGTGCCAGCAGTTTCAAACTAGCACGGGATGAGCAGTTCTTC. Amino acids: CASSFKLARDEQFF.

This chain joins TRBV4-3 and TRBJ2-7, with 8 nucleotides matching TRBD1. Germline-derived CDR1 and CDR2 are LGHNA and YSLEER. The CDR3 length is 17 residues. Trimming at V came to 0 bases and at J to 7 bases, leaving 14 bases not matched to a gene. CDR3 region: CASSQDFRQGAVGEQYF. The CDR3 coding sequence is TGCGCCAGCAGCCAAGATTTTCGGCAGGGGGCTGTGGGTGAGCAGTACTTC.

The rearrangement joins TRBV19 to TRBJ1-1; no definite D call. V was shortened by 5 bases and J by 3 bases, with 10 bases between the two germline ends. Germline V lookup: CDR1 LNHDA, CDR2 SQIVND (reference sequence). The CDR3 contains 13 residues. This CDR3 is CASSWLGDTEAFF. Written as DNA, the CDR3 is TGTGCCAGTAGTTGGCTCGGGGACACTGAAGCTTTCTTT.

This clone was observed once. The genes are TRBV5-1 and TRBJ2-1; 10 bases agree with TRBD1. Germline V gene sequence: CDR1 SGHRS, CDR2 YFSETQ. This CDR3 contains 15 residues. Trimming cost V 4 bases and J 8 bases; bases outside gene matches: 9. The CDR3 coding sequence is TGCGCCAGCAGCGGGACCGGGACAGGGGTCGATGAGCAGTTCTTC. It yields the protein CASSGTGTGVDEQFF.

The chain recombines TRBV5-1 with TRBJ2-3, with 9 bases matching TRBD1. V gave up 3 bases and J gave up 4 bases; unmatched junction bases: 6. Germline CDR1 SGHRS, CDR2 YFSETQ. This CDR3 comprises 15 residues. The CDR3 DNA sequence: TGCGCCAGCAGCTCAGGACAGGGGACCGCAGATACGCAGTATTTT. Its translation is CASSSGQGTADTQYF. Full variable domain (missing parts from reference TRBV5-1 and TRBJ2-3): KAGVTQTPRYLIKTRGQQVTLSCSPISGHRSVSWYQQTPGQGLQFLFEYFSETQRNKGNFPGRFSGRQFSNSRSEMNVSTLELGDSALYLCASSSGQGTADTQYFGPGTRLTVL.

The rearrangement joins TRBV4-1 to TRBJ1-5; possible D gene TRBD1, 5 bases. Germline V gives CDR1 MGHRA, CDR2 YSYEKL. Between the trimmed V and J ends, which lost 4 bases and 0 bases, there was a span of 22 bases. CDR3 length equals 19 residues. CDR3 DNA sequence: TGCGCCAGCAGCCGCGAGCCTCCCTCGGGGACTTATAGCAATCAGCCCCAGCATTTT. It codes for CASSREPPSGTYSNQPQHF.

The genes are TRBV9 and TRBJ2-7; maybe TRBD2 (6 bases). CDR1 SGDLS and CDR2 YYNGEE come from the germline V gene. V lost 3 bases and J lost 3, with 13 bases in between. This CDR3 has 14 amino acids. The CDR3 region has the DNA TGTGCCAGCAGCGCCCGGGACTCCTACTACGAGCAGTACTTC. It is translated as CASSARDSYYEQYF.

V is TRBV4-1 and J is TRBJ1-4; D unclear. Germline assignment: CDR1 MGHRA and CDR2 YSYEKL. With 1 base removed from V and 5 bases from J, the gap between germline ends came to 17 bases. CDR3 length equals 17 residues. CDR3 nucleotides: TGCGCCAGCAGCCAAGCTGGGCGCGGAGGAAGCAATGAAAAACTGTTTTTT. This codes for CASSQAGRGGSNEKLFF.

This rearrangement joins TRBV27 to TRBJ2-1; 9 nucleotides line up with TRBD1. The CDR3 extends over 15 amino acids. CDR1 is MNHEY and CDR2 is SMNVEV in the germline V gene (reference sequence). The junction had 8 bases not matched to a gene; V was cut back by 7 bases and J by 4 bases. CDR3 region: CASNSRTGEYNEQFF. As DNA, the CDR3 is TGTGCCAGCAACTCACGGACAGGGGAATACAATGAGCAGTTCTTC.

V is TRBV5-4 and J is TRBJ2-5; D remains unclear. The germline V and J ends were trimmed by 4 bases and 5 bases, with 9 bases remaining between them. The CDR3 is 12 residues long. Germline CDR1 and CDR2: SGHNT and YYREEE (reference sequence). The CDR3 coding sequence is TGTGCCAGCAGCCGAACGCGGGAGACCCAGTACTTC. It yields the protein CASSRTRETQYF.

The gene calls are TRBV5-1 and TRBJ2-5, with TRBD2 identical over 14 bases. CDR1 is SGHRS, CDR2 YFSETQ, per germline. Trimming at V came to 2 bases and at J to 4 bases, leaving 13 bases not matched to a gene. This CDR3 region has 19 residues. The DNA for the CDR3 is TGCGCCAGCAGCTTTCCTACCGGGACTAGCGGGAGCATACGAGAGACCCAGTACTTC. Translated: CASSFPTGTSGSIRETQYF.

CDR3 in DNA: TGTGCCAGCAGTGGAGGACTAGCGGGAGGCTACAATGAGCAGTTCTTC. Its translation is CASSGGLAGGYNEQFF. V usage is TRBV2 and J usage is TRBJ2-1; TRBD2 matches at 14 bases. The germline V gene encodes CDR1 SNHLY and CDR2 FYNNEI. Germline trimming cut 4 bases from V and 3 bases from J; bases unmatched to any gene: 2. The CDR3 totals 16 residues.

This clone was seen a single time. This chain joins TRBV14 and TRBJ2-1; 11 nucleotides match TRBD1. The CDR3 runs 14 residues. The J segment lost 9 bases and the V segment lost 4 bases, leaving 5 bases of the junction unmatched. Germline assignment: CDR1 SGHDN and CDR2 FVKESK. The CDR3 DNA is TGTGCCAGCAGCCCCGGGACAGGGGGGATTGAGCAGTTCTTC. As protein: CASSPGTGGIEQFF.